A selection of T cell receptor beta chains follows, all from one sample in a study of blood T cell repertoires in COVID-19. TCRdb's table, derived via immunoSEQ multiplex PCR, lists solely in-frame clones and lacks some. This sample yields about 300,000 clones, of which roughly nine tenths are seen a single time; less than 3.5% belongs to the top ten. The sequenced sample was PBMCs or T cells enriched from blood (not recorded which). Source of these receptors: a woman in her forties or fifties who had been exposed to COVID-19. Both conserved end residues are part of each CDR3. The order of the fields is V gene, J gene, CDR3 protein.

>TRBV19|TRBJ1-2
CASKVADRGSGYTF
>TRBV5-1|TRBJ1-2
CASSRSGGTAYGYTF
>TRBV5-5|TRBJ1-2
CASSLGSTNYGYTF
>TRBV18|TRBJ1-1
CASSQGKIAFF
>TRBV27|TRBJ2-7
CASSRRTGGVEQYF
>TRBV30|TRBJ1-4
CAWSGVENLKLFF
>TRBV2|TRBJ1-6
CASSEDAGPYNSPLHF
>TRBV4-1|TRBJ2-3
CASSQELAAGWDTQYF
>TRBV19|TRBJ1-1
CASSLSRVNTEAFF
>TRBV30|TRBJ1-1
CAWSPDRGKAFF
>TRBV28|TRBJ2-1
CASRRGGYNEQFF